Listed below are T cell receptor beta chains from one sample, sequenced in a study of CD4 T cells in relation to SARS-CoV-2 and coronaviruses. Sequencing used immunoSEQ multiplex PCR; TCRdb keeps in-frame clones, though not all of them. Among roughly 20,000 clones listed, 74% were seen once. The antigens of these receptors remain unknown. Sequencing was carried out using CD4+ T cells from PBMCs, cultured in vitro. Receptor source: a human donor in good health. Each CDR3 is given with its conserved first and last residue. A D gene is named only where the DNA matches it firmly. Clone size appears in some rows only: once, few, many, or a class for an expanded clone.

J gene | clone size | V gene | D gene | CDR3 protein | CDR3 DNA
TRBJ1-3 | NA | TRBV3-1/TRBV3-2 | NA | CASSQVRDSGNTIYF | TGTGCCAGCAGCCAAGTCCGGGACTCTGGAAACACCATATATTTT
TRBJ1-2 | NA | TRBV30 | NA | CAWSVSADYGYTF | TGTGCCTGGAGTGTATCAGCCGACTATGGCTACACCTTC
TRBJ2-7 | NA | TRBV5-1 | TRBD1 | CASSSGTGTINEQYF | TGCGCCAGCAGCTCCGGGACAGGGACGATTAACGAGCAGTACTTC
TRBJ2-7 | NA | TRBV27 | NA | CASSSPSQAHYEQYF | TGTGCCAGCAGTTCGCCCTCACAGGCCCATTACGAGCAGTACTTC
TRBJ2-3 | once | TRBV6-5 | TRBD2 | CASRNGRSTDTQYF | TGTGCCAGCAGGAACGGGAGGTCGACAGATACGCAGTATTTT
TRBJ2-7 | NA | TRBV9 | NA | CASSPKFYEQYF | TGTGCCAGCAGCCCGAAGTTCTACGAGCAGTACTTC
TRBJ2-7 | NA | TRBV10-3 | NA | CAITGEWSHEQYF | TGTGCCATCACAGGGGAATGGAGCCACGAGCAGTACTTC
TRBJ2-5 | NA | TRBV19 | NA | CASSFVPTSGTKETQYF | TGTGCCAGTAGTTTCGTACCCACCTCCGGGACCAAAGAGACCCAGTACTTC
TRBJ2-1 | NA | TRBV7-9 | TRBD1 | CASSPLNRGSYNEQFF | TGTGCCAGCAGCCCCCTCAACAGGGGTTCCTACAATGAGCAGTTCTTC
TRBJ1-1 | NA | TRBV24-1 | TRBD1 | CATSTGQTMNTEAFF | TGTGCCACCAGTACGGGACAGACAATGAACACTGAAGCTTTCTTT
TRBJ1-1 | NA | TRBV10-2 | NA | CASGGQIPLYTEAFF | TGCGCCAGCGGGGGGCAAATCCCCCTGTACACTGAAGCTTTCTTT
TRBJ1-2 | once | TRBV5-5 | NA | CASSFQLSRLGGQDYGYTF | TGTGCCAGCAGCTTTCAGTTGAGCCGTCTTGGGGGCCAAGACTATGGCTACACCTTC
TRBJ2-2 | few | TRBV19 | NA | CASSTPVSTGELFF | TGTGCCAGTAGTACTCCTGTAAGCACCGGGGAGCTGTTTTTT
TRBJ2-7 | NA | TRBV5-1 | TRBD2 | CASSRAGTSSYEQYF | TGCGCCAGCAGCCGAGCGGGGACGAGCTCCTACGAGCAGTACTTC
TRBJ1-5 | NA | TRBV24-1 | NA | CATSATGLGNQPQHF | TGTGCCACCAGCGCCACAGGGTTGGGTAATCAGCCCCAGCATTTT
TRBJ2-1 | NA | TRBV5-1 | TRBD2 | CASSLVWREGPEQFF | TGCGCCAGCAGCTTGGTTTGGCGGGAGGGCCCTGAGCAGTTCTTC
TRBJ2-4 | NA | TRBV11-2 | TRBD1 | CASSLVGQGQGNIQYF | TGTGCCAGCAGCTTAGTAGGCCAGGGACAGGGAAACATTCAGTACTTC
TRBJ1-3 | few | TRBV5-5 | TRBD1 | CASSWTGSNTIYF | TGTGCCAGCAGCTGGACAGGGAGTAACACCATATATTTT
TRBJ1-1 | NA | TRBV2 | NA | CANKAGLNTEAFF | TGTGCCAACAAGGCGGGGTTGAACACTGAAGCTTTCTTT
TRBJ2-5 | few | TRBV18 | NA | CASSPGLGETQYF | TGTGCCAGCTCACCAGGGCTAGGGGAGACCCAGTACTTC
TRBJ2-7 | NA | TRBV5-1 | NA | CASSRDSYEQYF | TGCGCCAGCAGCCGAGACAGCTACGAGCAGTACTTC
TRBJ1-2 | once | TRBV19 | NA | CASSGRGAFYGYTF | TGTGCCAGTAGTGGCCGGGGGGCCTTCTATGGCTACACCTTC
TRBJ1-1 | NA | TRBV4-2 | NA | CASSQGQNTEAFF | TGTGCCAGCAGCCAGGGACAGAACACTGAAGCTTTCTTT
TRBJ2-7 | few | TRBV5-4 | TRBD2 | CASSLPGTRRYEQYF | TGTGCCAGCAGCTTACCTGGGACTAGGAGATACGAGCAGTACTTC
TRBJ2-3 | NA | TRBV6-1 | TRBD2 | CASSELAGADTQYF | TGTGCCAGCAGTGAACTAGCGGGAGCAGATACGCAGTATTTT
TRBJ2-7 | NA | TRBV2 | NA | CASGDLLEQYF | TGTGCCAGCGGTGACCTCTTGGAGCAGTACTTC
TRBJ2-3 | NA | TRBV19 | TRBD1 | CASSTGTATDTQYF | TGTGCCAGTAGTACCGGGACAGCGACAGATACGCAGTATTTT
TRBJ2-1 | NA | TRBV5-4 | TRBD1 | CASSALGTGGKNDEQFF | TGTGCCAGCAGCGCCCTCGGAACAGGGGGTAAGAATGATGAGCAGTTCTTC
TRBJ1-1 | NA | TRBV2 | TRBD1 | CASSEDYLGQGSRVTEAFF | TGTGCCAGCAGTGAAGATTATTTGGGACAGGGGAGTAGGGTCACTGAAGCTTTCTTT
TRBJ1-2 | NA | TRBV25-1 | NA | CASRFASGYTF | TGTGCCAGCAGGTTTGCGTCCGGCTACACCTTC
TRBJ2-7 | NA | TRBV2 | NA | CASSSLIEQYF | TGTGCCAGCAGTTCCCTTATCGAGCAGTACTTC
TRBJ1-3 | NA | TRBV4-1 | TRBD1 | CASSQGRQGRSGNTIYF | TGCGCCAGCAGCCAAGGACGACAGGGGAGATCTGGAAACACCATATATTTT
TRBJ2-1 | NA | TRBV2 | TRBD2 | CASGGSGGRSYNEQFF | TGTGCCAGCGGCGGGTCGGGAGGGCGCTCCTACAATGAGCAGTTCTTC
TRBJ1-6 | NA | TRBV6-1 | NA | CASSEDSSYNSPLHF | TGTGCCAGCAGTGAAGACAGCTCCTATAATTCACCCCTCCACTTT
TRBJ1-3 | NA | TRBV7-3 | NA | CASSLLSGGSGNTIYF | TGTGCCAGCAGCTTATTATCCGGGGGCTCTGGAAACACCATATATTTT
TRBJ1-5 | NA | TRBV28 | NA | CASSLPGISNQPQHF | TGTGCCAGCAGTTTACCCGGGATTAGCAATCAGCCCCAGCATTTT
TRBJ2-3 | NA | TRBV9 | NA | CASSVAASAPSDTQYF | TGTGCCAGCAGCGTAGCGGCTAGCGCACCCAGTGATACGCAGTATTTT
TRBJ2-2 | NA | TRBV3-1/TRBV3-2 | TRBD2 | CASSQDGGVTGELFF | TGTGCCAGCAGCCAAGATGGGGGGGTCACCGGGGAGCTGTTTTTT
TRBJ2-1 | NA | TRBV27 | NA | CASSLNRDNEQFF | TGTGCCAGCAGTTTAAACAGGGACAATGAGCAGTTCTTC
TRBJ2-3 | NA | TRBV28 | NA | CASSLRTKLSDTQYF | TGTGCCAGCAGTCTAAGGACCAAACTGAGTGATACGCAGTATTTT
TRBJ2-7 | NA | TRBV27 | NA | CASSLPSDPYEQYF | TGTGCCAGCAGTTTACCCAGTGACCCTTACGAGCAGTACTTC
TRBJ2-5 | NA | TRBV5-1 | TRBD2 | CASSEAGGSQETQYF | TGCGCCAGCAGTGAAGCGGGAGGGTCCCAAGAGACCCAGTACTTC